Each of the 9 T cell receptor beta chains below was sequenced from the same sample in a study of cytomegalovirus exposure and HLA in healthy donors. PCR amplification relied on 60 Vbeta primers (plus 13 Jbeta primers). Data came from immunoSEQ multiplex PCR; TCRdb stores just in-frame clones and leaves some out. The data contain 80,000 or so clones, under 70% of them seen just once; the ten biggest clones take up approximately 5.8%. The sequencing sample was made of PBMCs. The receptors come from a man between 25 and 39 years old in good health and CMV-seropositive.

The rearrangement uses TRBV10-3 and TRBJ2-6; D gene uncertain. There are 15 residues in the CDR3. The germline V gene has CDR1 ENHRY and CDR2 SYGVKD. The ends were cut back, 10 bases at V and 0 bases at J, with 13 bases in the middle. CDR3 DNA: TGTGCCACCGCGCAGGAAGTCTCTGGGGCCAACGTCCTGACTTTC. Protein: CATAQEVSGANVLTF.

The rearrangement joins TRBV6-1 to TRBJ1-6, with 7 bases aligning to TRBD1. The CDR3 runs to 15 residues. The ends lost 0 bases at V and 7 bases at J; junction bases unmatched: 3. Germline V lookup: CDR1 MNHNS, CDR2 SASEGT. CDR3 sequence reads: CASSEAGQTNSPLHF. In DNA form, the CDR3 reads TGTGCCAGCAGTGAAGCGGGACAGACCAATTCACCCCTCCACTTT.

The CDR3 loop reads CASSDPGLETEAFF. DNA of the CDR3: TGCGCCAGCAGTGACCCCGGACTCGAGACTGAAGCTTTCTTT. The chain has TRBV10-1 and TRBJ1-1; D is unresolved. The CDR3 has 14 residues. Per germline, CDR1 WNHNN and CDR2 SYGVQD (reference sequence). V lost 3 bases and J lost 5, with 13 bases in between.

The chain is built from TRBV7-2 and TRBJ2-4, with 7 bases identical to TRBD1. CDR1 and CDR2 (germline): SGHTA, FQGNSA. The CDR3 covers 15 residues. The trim removed 5 bases at V and 0 bases at J, leaving 4 bases unmatched. This CDR3 is CASSDRQGAKNIQYF. CDR3 in DNA: TGTGCCAGCAGCGACAGACAGGGAGCCAAAAACATTCAGTACTTC.

The V call is TRBV28, the J call TRBJ2-5; weak D call: TRBD1 (6 bases). Looked up from germline, CDR1 is MDHEN and CDR2 is SYDVKM. The CDR3 has 13 amino acids. V lost 3 bases and J lost 11, with 16 bases in between. The CDR3 region is CASSFWETGEQYF. CDR3 DNA sequence: TGTGCCAGCAGTTTTTGGGAGACAGGAGAGCAGTACTTC.

This clone was recorded a few times. The gene calls are TRBV5-4 and TRBJ1-2; tentatively, D is TRBD1 (6 bases). Germline V gives CDR1 SGHNT, CDR2 YYREEE (reference sequence). CDR3 length equals 16 residues. The V end was cut by 3 bases, the J end by 2 bases, with 17 bases between. CDR3 nucleotide sequence: TGTGCCAGCAGCTCCGGACAGACCGATTTCAACTATGGCTACACCTTC. This translates into CASSSGQTDFNYGYTF.

The chain combines TRBV27 with TRBJ2-7; D is possibly TRBD1 (6 bases). Germline V lookup: CDR1 MNHEY, CDR2 SMNVEV (reference sequence). The CDR3 totals 15 residues. Trimming pared 8 bases from V and 6 bases from J, leaving 23 bases between. The CDR3 is CASLPRGRSSREQYF. DNA for the CDR3: TGTGCCAGCCTGCCCAGGGGACGATCCTCTCGCGAGCAGTACTTC.

The genes are TRBV19 and TRBJ1-4, with 9 bases lining up with TRBD1. CDR3 size: 17 residues. V was pared by 5 bases and J by 2 bases, with 9 bases of the junction left unmatched. Germline values: CDR1 LNHDA, CDR2 SQIVND (reference sequence). The CDR3 DNA reads as TGTGCCAGTAGTTTACCGGGACAGGGAACGACTAATGAAAAACTGTTTTTT. This codes for CASSLPGQGTTNEKLFF.

The rearrangement joins TRBV5-4 to TRBJ2-2, with D possibly being TRBD2 (6 bases). In germline, CDR1 is SGHNT, CDR2 YYREEE (reference sequence). The V and J ends lost 4 bases and 5 bases respectively, with 9 bases between them. The CDR3 is made up of 13 amino acids. The CDR3 DNA is TGTGCCAGCAGCGGAGGGTTGACCGGGGAGCTGTTTTTT. Translated: CASSGGLTGELFF.